Included here is one TCR beta chain sequence, with context. Living in about 25 US areas, the participants were between roughly 18 and 90 years of age. The method was immunoSEQ multiplex PCR; TCRdb's version includes in-frame clones alone and lacks a portion of them. The data contain approximately 150,000 clones, 85% of them singletons. The sample comes from a study of blood T cell repertoires in COVID-19. This TCR derives from a woman aged 40 to 50 who had recovered from COVID-19. Sequenced material: PBMCs or T cells enriched from blood (not recorded which).

The CDR3 DNA is TGTGCCAGTAACCCGGGATTTAATGAAAAACTGTTTTTT. Its translation: CASNPGFNEKLFF. This chain joins TRBV19 and TRBJ1-4; the D is unclear. CDR3 size: 13 residues. CDR1 is LNHDA, CDR2 SQIVND, per germline (reference sequence). Deletions cut 7 bases from V and 4 bases from J, with 10 bases between.